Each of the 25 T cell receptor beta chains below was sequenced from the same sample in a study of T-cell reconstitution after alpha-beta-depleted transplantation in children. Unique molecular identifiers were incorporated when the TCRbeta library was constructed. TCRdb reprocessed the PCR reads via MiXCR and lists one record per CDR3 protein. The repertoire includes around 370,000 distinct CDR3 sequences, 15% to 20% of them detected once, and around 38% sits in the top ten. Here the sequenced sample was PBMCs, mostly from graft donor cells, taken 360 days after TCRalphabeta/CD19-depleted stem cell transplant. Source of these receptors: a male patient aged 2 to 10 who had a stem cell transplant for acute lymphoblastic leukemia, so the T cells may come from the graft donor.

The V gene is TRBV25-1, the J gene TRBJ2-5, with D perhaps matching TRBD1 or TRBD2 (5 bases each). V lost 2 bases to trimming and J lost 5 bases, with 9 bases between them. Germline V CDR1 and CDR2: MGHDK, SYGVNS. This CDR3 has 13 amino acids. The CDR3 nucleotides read TGTGCCAGCAGTGAAGGGTGGGGGGAGACCCAGTACTTC. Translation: CASSEGWGETQYF. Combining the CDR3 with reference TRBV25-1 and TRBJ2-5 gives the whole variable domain EADIYQTPRYLVIGTGKKITLECSQTMGHDKMYWYQQDPGMELHLIHYSYGVNSTEKGDLSSESTVSRIRTEHFPLTLESARPSHTSQYLCASSEGWGETQYFGPGTRLLVL.

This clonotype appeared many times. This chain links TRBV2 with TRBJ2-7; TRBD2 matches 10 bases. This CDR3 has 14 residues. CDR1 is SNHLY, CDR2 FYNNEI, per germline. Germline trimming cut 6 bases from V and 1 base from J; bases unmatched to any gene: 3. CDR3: CASSGLAVSYEQYF. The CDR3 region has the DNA TGTGCCAGCAGCGGACTAGCGGTATCCTACGAGCAGTACTTC.

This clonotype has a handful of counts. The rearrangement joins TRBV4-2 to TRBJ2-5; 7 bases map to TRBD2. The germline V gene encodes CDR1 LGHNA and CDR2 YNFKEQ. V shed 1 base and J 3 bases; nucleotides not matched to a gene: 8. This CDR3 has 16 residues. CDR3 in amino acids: CASSQGGGTRKETQYF. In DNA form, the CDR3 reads TGTGCCAGCAGCCAAGGGGGAGGGACGCGGAAAGAGACCCAGTACTTC.

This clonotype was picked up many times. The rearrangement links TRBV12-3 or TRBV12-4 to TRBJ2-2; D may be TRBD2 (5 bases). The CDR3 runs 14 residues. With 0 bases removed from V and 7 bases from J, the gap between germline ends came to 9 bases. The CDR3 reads CASSLAPGIGELFF. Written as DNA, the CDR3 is TGTGCCAGCAGTTTAGCGCCCGGGATCGGGGAGCTGTTTTTT.

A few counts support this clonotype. The CDR3 DNA is TGTGCCAGCTCACCACTCGGGATTTCTAGCACAGATACGCAGTATTTT. Amino acids: CASSPLGISSTDTQYF. The rearrangement links TRBV18 to TRBJ2-3; possible D gene TRBD2, 5 bases. The germline V gene has CDR1 KGHSH and CDR2 LQKENI. This CDR3 region has 16 residues. Trimming shortened V by 1 base and J by 0 bases, and 11 bases separated the two germline ends. The full variable domain, in which reference TRBV18 and TRBJ2-3 provide the parts outside the CDR3, is NAGVMQNPRHLVRRRGQEARLRCSPMKGHSHVYWYRQLPEEGLKFMVYLQKENIIDESGMPKERFSAEFPKEGPSILRIQQVVRGDSAAYFCASSPLGISSTDTQYFGPGTRLTVL.

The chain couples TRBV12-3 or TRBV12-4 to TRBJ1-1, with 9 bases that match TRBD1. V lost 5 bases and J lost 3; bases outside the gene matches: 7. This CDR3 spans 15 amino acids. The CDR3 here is CASSPRTGADTEAFF. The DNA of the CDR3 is TGTGCCAGCAGTCCCCGGACAGGGGCTGACACTGAAGCTTTCTTT.

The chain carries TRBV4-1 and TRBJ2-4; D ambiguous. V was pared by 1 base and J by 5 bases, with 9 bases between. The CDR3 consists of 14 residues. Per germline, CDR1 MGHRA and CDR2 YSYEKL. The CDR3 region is CASSQVRRENIQYF. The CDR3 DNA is TGCGCCAGCAGCCAAGTCAGGAGAGAAAACATTCAGTACTTC.

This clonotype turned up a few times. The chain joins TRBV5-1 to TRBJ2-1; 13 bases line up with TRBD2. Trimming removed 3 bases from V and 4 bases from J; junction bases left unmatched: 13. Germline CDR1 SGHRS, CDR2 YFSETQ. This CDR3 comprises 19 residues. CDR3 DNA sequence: TGCGCCAGCAGCTCCCCGGGACTAGCGGGAAAAAGGGTTTACAATGAGCAGTTCTTC. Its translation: CASSSPGLAGKRVYNEQFF.

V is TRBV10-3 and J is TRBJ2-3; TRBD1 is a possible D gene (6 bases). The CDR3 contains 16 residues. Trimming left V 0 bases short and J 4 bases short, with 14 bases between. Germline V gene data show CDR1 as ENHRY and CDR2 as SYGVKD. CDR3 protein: CAISESMGATADTQYF. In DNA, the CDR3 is TGTGCCATCAGTGAGTCGATGGGGGCGACGGCAGATACGCAGTATTTT.

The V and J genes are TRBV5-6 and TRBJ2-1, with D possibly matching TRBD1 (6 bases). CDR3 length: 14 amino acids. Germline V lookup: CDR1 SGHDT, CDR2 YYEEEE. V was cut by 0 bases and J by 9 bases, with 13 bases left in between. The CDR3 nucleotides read TGTGCCAGCAGCTTGGACCACAGGGTATCTGAGCAGTTCTTC. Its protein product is CASSLDHRVSEQFF.

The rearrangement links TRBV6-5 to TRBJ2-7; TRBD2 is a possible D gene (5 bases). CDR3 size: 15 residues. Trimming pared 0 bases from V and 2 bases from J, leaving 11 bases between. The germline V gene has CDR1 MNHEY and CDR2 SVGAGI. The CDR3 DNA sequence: TGTGCCAGCAGTTACTCTGGAGCGGTAGCCTACGAGCAGTACTTC. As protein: CASSYSGAVAYEQYF.

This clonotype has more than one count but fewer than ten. CDR3 coding DNA: TGTGCCAGCAAATCCGGACAGAACTTCTACGAGCAGTACTTC. Its protein is CASKSGQNFYEQYF. V gene TRBV6-1 combines with J gene TRBJ2-7; perhaps TRBD1 as D (6 bases). The germline V and J ends were trimmed by 7 bases and 3 bases, with 16 bases remaining between them. Looked up from germline, CDR1 is MNHNS and CDR2 is SASEGT. This CDR3 spans 14 amino acids.

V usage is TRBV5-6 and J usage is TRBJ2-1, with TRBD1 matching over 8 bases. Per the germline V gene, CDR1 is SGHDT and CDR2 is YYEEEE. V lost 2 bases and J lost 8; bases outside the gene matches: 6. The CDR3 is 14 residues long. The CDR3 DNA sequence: TGTGCCAGCAGCTTCGGACAGGGAGGACATGAGCAGTTCTTC. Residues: CASSFGQGGHEQFF.

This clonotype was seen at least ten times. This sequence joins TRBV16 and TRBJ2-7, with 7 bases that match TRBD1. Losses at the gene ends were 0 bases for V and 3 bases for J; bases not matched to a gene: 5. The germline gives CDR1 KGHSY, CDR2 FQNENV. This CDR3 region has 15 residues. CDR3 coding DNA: TGTGCCAGCAGCCAATCGGTCGGGACAGACTACGAGCAGTACTTC. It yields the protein CASSQSVGTDYEQYF.

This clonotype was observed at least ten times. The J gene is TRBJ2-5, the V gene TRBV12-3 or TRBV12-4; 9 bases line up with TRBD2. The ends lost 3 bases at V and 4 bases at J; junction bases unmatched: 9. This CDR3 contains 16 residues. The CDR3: CASSFGVGTSSETQYF. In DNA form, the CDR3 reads TGTGCCAGCAGTTTTGGAGTAGGGACTAGCTCAGAGACCCAGTACTTC.

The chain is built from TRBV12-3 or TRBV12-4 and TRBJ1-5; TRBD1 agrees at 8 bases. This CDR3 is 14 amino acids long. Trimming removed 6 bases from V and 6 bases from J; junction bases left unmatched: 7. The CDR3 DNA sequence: TGTGCCAGCAGCCCGGGACAGGCAGTTCAGCCCCAGCATTTT. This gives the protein CASSPGQAVQPQHF.

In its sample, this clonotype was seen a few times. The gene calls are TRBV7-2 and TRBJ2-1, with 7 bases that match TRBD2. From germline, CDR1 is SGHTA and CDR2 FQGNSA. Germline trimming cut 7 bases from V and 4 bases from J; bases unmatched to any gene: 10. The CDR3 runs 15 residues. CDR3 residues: CASNTLGGGYNEQFF. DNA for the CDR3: TGTGCCAGCAACACCTTGGGGGGGGGATACAATGAGCAGTTCTTC. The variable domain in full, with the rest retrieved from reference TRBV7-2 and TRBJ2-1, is GAGVSQSPSNKVTEKGKDVELRCDPISGHTALYWYRQSLGQGLEFLIYFQGNSAPDKSGLPSDRFSAERTGGSVSTLTIQRTQQEDSAVYLCASNTLGGGYNEQFFGPGTRLTVL.

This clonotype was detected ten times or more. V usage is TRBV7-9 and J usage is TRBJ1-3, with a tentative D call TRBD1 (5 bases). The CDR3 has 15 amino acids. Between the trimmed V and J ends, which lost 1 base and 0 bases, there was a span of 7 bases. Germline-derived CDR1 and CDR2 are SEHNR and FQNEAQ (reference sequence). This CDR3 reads CASSLGQGSGNTIYF. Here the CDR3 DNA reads TGTGCCAGCAGCTTAGGCCAGGGCTCTGGAAACACCATATATTTT.

CDR3 nucleotides: TGTGCCAGTTCCTTAACCGGGACAGCCTACGAGCAGTACTTC. It is translated as CASSLTGTAYEQYF. The genes are TRBV9 and TRBJ2-7, with 7 positions matching TRBD1. Germline CDR1 and CDR2: SGDLS and YYNGEE. With V trimmed by 8 bases and J by 2 bases, 10 bases remained unmatched. This CDR3 is built from 14 residues.

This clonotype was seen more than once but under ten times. The CDR3 here is CSARDGGNTGELFF. The CDR3 nucleotides read TGCAGTGCTAGAGATGGGGGGAACACCGGGGAGCTGTTTTTT. This chain joins TRBV20-1 and TRBJ2-2; D assignment may be TRBD1 or TRBD2 (5 bases each). The CDR3 has 14 amino acids. CDR1 is DFQATT, CDR2 SNEGSKA, per germline (reference sequence). V gave up 0 bases and J gave up 1 base, with 6 bases separating them.

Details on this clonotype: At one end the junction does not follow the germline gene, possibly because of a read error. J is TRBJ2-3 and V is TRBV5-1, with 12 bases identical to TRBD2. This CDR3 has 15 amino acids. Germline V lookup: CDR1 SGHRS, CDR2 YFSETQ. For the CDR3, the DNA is TGTGCCAGCAGCTTGCTAGCGGGAGGGCCCGATACGCAGTATTTT. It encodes CASSLLAGGPDTQYF.

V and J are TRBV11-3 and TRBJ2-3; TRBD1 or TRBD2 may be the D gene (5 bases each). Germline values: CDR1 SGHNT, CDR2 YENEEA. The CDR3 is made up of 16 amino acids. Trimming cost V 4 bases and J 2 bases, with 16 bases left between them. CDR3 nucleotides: TGTGCCAGCAGCTCGACCCAGGGAGCCCTCACAGATACGCAGTATTTT. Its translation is CASSSTQGALTDTQYF.

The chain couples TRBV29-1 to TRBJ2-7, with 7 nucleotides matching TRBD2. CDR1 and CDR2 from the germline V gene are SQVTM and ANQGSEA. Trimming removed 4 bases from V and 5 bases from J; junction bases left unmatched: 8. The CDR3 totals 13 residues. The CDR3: CSVARGRADEQYF. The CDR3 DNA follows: TGCAGCGTTGCCCGAGGGAGGGCCGACGAGCAGTACTTC.

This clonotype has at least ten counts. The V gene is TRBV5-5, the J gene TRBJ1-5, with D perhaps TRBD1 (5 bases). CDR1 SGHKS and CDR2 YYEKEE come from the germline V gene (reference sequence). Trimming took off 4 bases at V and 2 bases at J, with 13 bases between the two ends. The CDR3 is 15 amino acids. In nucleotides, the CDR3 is TGTGCCAGCAGCCCCAGGGTCGGCGGCAATCAGCCCCAGCATTTT. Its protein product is CASSPRVGGNQPQHF.

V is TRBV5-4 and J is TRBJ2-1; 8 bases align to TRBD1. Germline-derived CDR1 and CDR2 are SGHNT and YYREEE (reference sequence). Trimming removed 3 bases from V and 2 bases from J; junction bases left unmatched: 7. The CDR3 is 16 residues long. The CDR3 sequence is CASSSETGETYNEQFF. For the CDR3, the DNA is TGTGCCAGCAGCTCCGAGACAGGGGAGACCTACAATGAGCAGTTCTTC.